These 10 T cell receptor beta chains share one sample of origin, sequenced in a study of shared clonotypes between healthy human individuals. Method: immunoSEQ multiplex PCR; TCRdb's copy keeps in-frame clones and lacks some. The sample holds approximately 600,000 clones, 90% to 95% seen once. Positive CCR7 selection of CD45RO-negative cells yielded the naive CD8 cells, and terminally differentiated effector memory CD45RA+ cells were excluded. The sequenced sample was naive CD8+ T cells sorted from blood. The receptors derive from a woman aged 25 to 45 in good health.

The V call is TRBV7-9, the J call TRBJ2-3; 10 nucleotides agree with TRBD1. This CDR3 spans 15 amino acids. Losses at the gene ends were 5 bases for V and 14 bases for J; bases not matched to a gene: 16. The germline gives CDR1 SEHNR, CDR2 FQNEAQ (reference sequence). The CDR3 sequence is CASSHPTGTGESSYF. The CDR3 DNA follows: TGTGCCAGCAGCCACCCGACCGGGACAGGGGAATCATCGTATTTT.

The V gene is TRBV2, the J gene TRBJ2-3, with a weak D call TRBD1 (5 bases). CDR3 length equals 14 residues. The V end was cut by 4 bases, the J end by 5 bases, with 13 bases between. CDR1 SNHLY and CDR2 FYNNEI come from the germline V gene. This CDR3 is CASSGQGLIDTQYF. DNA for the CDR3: TGTGCCAGCAGTGGTCAGGGCTTGATAGATACGCAGTATTTT. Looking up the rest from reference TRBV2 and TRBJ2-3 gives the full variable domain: EPEVTQTPSHQVTQMGQEVILRCVPISNHLYFYWYRQILGQKVEFLVSFYNNEISEKSEIFDDQFSVERPDGSNFTLKIRSTKLEDSAMYFCASSGQGLIDTQYFGPGTRLTVL.

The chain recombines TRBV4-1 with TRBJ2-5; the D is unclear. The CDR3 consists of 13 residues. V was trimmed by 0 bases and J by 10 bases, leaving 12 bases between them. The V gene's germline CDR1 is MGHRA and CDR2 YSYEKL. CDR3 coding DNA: TGCGCCAGCAGCCAAGAAAACAGTGGGGTCCAGTACTTC. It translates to CASSQENSGVQYF.

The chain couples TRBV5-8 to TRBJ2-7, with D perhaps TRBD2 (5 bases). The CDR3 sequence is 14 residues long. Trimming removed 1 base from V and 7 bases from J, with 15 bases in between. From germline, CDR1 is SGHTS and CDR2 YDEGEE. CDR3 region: CASSLWVLANEQYF. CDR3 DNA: TGTGCCAGCAGCTTGTGGGTTCTAGCAAATGAGCAGTACTTC.

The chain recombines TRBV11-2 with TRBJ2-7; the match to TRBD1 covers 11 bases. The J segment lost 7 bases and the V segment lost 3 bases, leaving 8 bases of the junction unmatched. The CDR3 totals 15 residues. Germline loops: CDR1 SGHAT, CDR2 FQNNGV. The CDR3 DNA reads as TGTGCCAGCAGCTTTAGAGGACAGGGGGCCTTTGAGCAGTACTTC. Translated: CASSFRGQGAFEQYF.

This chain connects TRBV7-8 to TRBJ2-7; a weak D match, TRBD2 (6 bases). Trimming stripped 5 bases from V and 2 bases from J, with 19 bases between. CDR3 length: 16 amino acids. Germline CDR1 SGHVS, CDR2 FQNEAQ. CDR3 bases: TGTGCCAGCAGCCCCGCCCCAGCGGGCGATACCTACGAGCAGTACTTC. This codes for CASSPAPAGDTYEQYF.

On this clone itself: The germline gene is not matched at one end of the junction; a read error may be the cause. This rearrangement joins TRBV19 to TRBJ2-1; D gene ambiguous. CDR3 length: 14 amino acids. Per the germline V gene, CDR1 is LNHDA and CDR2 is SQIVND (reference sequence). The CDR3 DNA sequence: TGTGCCAGTAGTAATCCGTACTCCGACAATGAGCAGTTCTTC. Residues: CASSNPYSDNEQFF.

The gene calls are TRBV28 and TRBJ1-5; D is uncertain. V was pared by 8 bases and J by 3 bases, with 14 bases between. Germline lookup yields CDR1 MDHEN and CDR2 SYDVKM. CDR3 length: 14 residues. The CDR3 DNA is TGTGCCAGCTCCAACGGGCCCTACAATCAGCCCCAGCATTTT. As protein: CASSNGPYNQPQHF.

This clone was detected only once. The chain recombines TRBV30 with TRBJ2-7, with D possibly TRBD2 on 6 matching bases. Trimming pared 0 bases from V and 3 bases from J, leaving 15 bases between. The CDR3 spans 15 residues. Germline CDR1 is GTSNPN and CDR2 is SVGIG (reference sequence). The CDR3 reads CAWSVPGLSNYEQYF. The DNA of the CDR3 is TGTGCCTGGAGTGTTCCGGGACTTTCCAACTACGAGCAGTACTTC. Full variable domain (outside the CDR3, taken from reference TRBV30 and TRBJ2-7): SQTIHQWPATLVQPVGSPLSLECTVEGTSNPNLYWYRQAAGRGLQLLFYSVGIGQISSEVPQNLSASRPQDRQFILSSKKLLLSDSGFYLCAWSVPGLSNYEQYFGPGTRLTVT.

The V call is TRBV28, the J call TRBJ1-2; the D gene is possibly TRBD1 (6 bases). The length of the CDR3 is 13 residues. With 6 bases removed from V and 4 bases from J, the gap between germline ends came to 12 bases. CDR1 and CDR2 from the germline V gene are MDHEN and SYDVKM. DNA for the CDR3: TGTGCCAGCAGGGGGGGCGGAGTCTATGGCTACACCTTC. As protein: CASRGGGVYGYTF.